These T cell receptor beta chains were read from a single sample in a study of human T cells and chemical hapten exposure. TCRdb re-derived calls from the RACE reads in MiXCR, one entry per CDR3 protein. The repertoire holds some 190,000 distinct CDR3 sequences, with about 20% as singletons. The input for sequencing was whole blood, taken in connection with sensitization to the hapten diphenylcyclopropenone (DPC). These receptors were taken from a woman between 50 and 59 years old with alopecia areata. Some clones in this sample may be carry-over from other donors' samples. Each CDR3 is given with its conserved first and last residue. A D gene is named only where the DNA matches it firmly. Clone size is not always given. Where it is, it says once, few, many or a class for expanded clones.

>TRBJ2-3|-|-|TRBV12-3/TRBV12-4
TGTGCCAGCAGTTCACCCCCTCCGGGAGTTGGGGCAGATACGCAGTATTTT
CASSSPPPGVGADTQYF
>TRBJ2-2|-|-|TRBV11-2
TGTGCCAGCAGCCCGAATTATGGCGGGGAGCTGTTTTTT
CASSPNYGGELFF
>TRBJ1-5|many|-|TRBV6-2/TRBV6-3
TGTGCCAGCAGTCAAAACCTCGGGCCAGAAACCAATCAGCCCCAGCATTTT
CASSQNLGPETNQPQHF
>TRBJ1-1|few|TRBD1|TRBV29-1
TGCAGCGGGGGACAGGGATTCGCTGAAGCTTTCTTT
CSGGQGFAEAFF
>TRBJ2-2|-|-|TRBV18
TGTGCCAGCTCACCAGGGCGGGCTAACACCGGGGAGCTGTTTTTT
CASSPGRANTGELFF
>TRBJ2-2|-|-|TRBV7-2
TGTGCCAGCAGCTTAGTGGGGACTAACACCGGGGAGCTGTTTTTT
CASSLVGTNTGELFF
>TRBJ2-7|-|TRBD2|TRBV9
TGTGCCAGCAGCGCCGAAGCGGGAGGGCCCGACGAGCAGTACTTC
CASSAEAGGPDEQYF
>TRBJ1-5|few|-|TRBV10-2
TGCGCCAGCAGAGGGGACCCTGTGAGCCCCCAGCATTTT
CASRGDPVSPQHF
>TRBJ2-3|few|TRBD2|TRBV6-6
TGTGCCAGCATCAGCAGCGGGAGCGGGGGCACAGATACGCAGTATTTT
CASISSGSGGTDTQYF
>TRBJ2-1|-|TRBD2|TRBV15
TGTGCCACCAGCATTCTAGCGGGAGGGCCCGGTGAGCAGTTCTTC
CATSILAGGPGEQFF
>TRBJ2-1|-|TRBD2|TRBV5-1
TGCGCCAGCAGCCATCCCCGGGGCGGGAGGTGGGATGAGCAGTTCTTC
CASSHPRGGRWDEQFF
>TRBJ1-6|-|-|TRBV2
TGTGCCAGCAGCCCGAGGCAGGCGCTCGGGTCACCCCTCCACTTT
CASSPRQALGSPLHF
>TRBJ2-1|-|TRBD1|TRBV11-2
TGTGCCAGCAGCTACAGGGGATATACCAATGAGCAGTTCTTC
CASSYRGYTNEQFF
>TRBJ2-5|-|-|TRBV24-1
TGTGCCACCAGTGACACCCTACAGGGAATAGAGACCCAGTACTTC
CATSDTLQGIETQYF
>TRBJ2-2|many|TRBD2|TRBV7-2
TGTGCCAGCACCATACAAGCGGGAGGGAACACCGGGGAGCTGTTTTTT
CASTIQAGGNTGELFF
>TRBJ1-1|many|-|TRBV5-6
TGTGCCAGCAGCTTGTTCCGTTCCCACACTGAAGCTTTCTTT
CASSLFRSHTEAFF
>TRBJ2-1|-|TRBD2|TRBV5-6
TGTGCCAGCAGCTCCAAAACTAGCGCAGCCTTTGCTGAGCAGTTCTTC
CASSSKTSAAFAEQFF
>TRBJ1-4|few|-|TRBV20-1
TGCAGTGCGAGCCAACTGGGGGCGAAAAAACTGTTTTTT
CSASQLGAKKLFF